A selection of T cell receptor beta chains follows, all from one sample in a study of shared clonotypes between healthy human individuals. Sequencing used immunoSEQ multiplex PCR; TCRdb keeps in-frame clones, though not all of them. The sample contains around 1,900,000 clones, approximately 92% of which appear only once. The sample consisted of naive CD8+ T cells from PBMCs. The receptors shown here come from a man aged 18 to 29 in good health. Some clones in this sample may be carry-over from other donors' samples. Each CDR3 is given with its conserved first and last residue. Clone size is not always given. Where it is, it says once, few, many or a class for expanded clones.

CASSSLATKMYNEQFF	TRBV6-6	NA	TRBJ2-1
CASSSGPLLGDETGELFF	TRBV28	once	TRBJ2-2
CASTEVNNNEQFF	TRBV7-9	once	TRBJ2-1
CASSQTYTGLAGFAYEQYF	TRBV4-3	NA	TRBJ2-7
CASSESVRTYQTQYF	TRBV6-1	NA	TRBJ2-5
CASSLISGLVREQYF	TRBV27	NA	TRBJ2-7
CASSLRGGLAGAPGNEQFF	TRBV28	NA	TRBJ2-1
CASSLTGGVYEQYF	TRBV27	NA	TRBJ2-7
CASREGGSNQPQHF	TRBV7-9	NA	TRBJ1-5
CASSEGWAEENQPQHF	TRBV2	NA	TRBJ1-5
CASSLDRAGFPYEQYF	TRBV11-2	NA	TRBJ2-7
CASSVVQGQMQYF	TRBV9	once	TRBJ2-3
CASSQATGLLNSPLHF	TRBV4-1	NA	TRBJ1-6
CASSARLAKAKETQYF	TRBV19	once	TRBJ2-5
CSVRQGGYGYTF	TRBV29-1	NA	TRBJ1-2
CASSYEGETQAFF	TRBV6-6	NA	TRBJ1-1
CASSYTRQPGTGELFF	TRBV6-5	once	TRBJ2-2
CASSPRQGAGEKLFF	TRBV28	once	TRBJ1-4
CSVVVSRGEQFF	TRBV29-1	NA	TRBJ2-1
CASSFSRGYEQYF	TRBV11-2	NA	TRBJ2-7
CASNALWGNEQFF	TRBV2	NA	TRBJ2-1
CASSVAFGAGGGYTF	TRBV9	NA	TRBJ1-2
CASSATPSGEQYF	TRBV6-5	NA	TRBJ2-7
CASSQLAGGIQPQHF	TRBV4-2	NA	TRBJ1-5
CASRGWLVYEQYF	TRBV6-1	NA	TRBJ2-7
CASSVDRATGNTIYF	TRBV5-4	NA	TRBJ1-3
CASSFWLGDDYGYTF	TRBV5-4	NA	TRBJ1-2
CASSPGRSPVNEQYF	TRBV19	once	TRBJ2-7
CASSKVVTAQREDNQPQHF	TRBV21-1	NA	TRBJ1-5
CASSSRPTSTEAFF	TRBV5-4	NA	TRBJ1-1
CATSRDLLPAGGKTSTDTQYF	TRBV15	NA	TRBJ2-3
CASSLELVSYEQYF	TRBV5-5	NA	TRBJ2-7
CASRDPGGPRGTDTQYF	TRBV2	NA	TRBJ2-3
CASSDWGSGQVYEQYF	TRBV6-1	NA	TRBJ2-7
CASSVQGASGGYTF	TRBV9	once	TRBJ1-2
CASRTGPKNYGYTF	TRBV28	once	TRBJ1-2
CASSLGGLGNTEAFF	TRBV5-5	NA	TRBJ1-1
CASSSDGNEQYF	TRBV28	NA	TRBJ2-7
CASSSLRRGSNEQFF	TRBV7-9	NA	TRBJ2-1
CASSQDMRWTSGRVSELFF	TRBV4-2	NA	TRBJ2-2
CASSYPRQGNLNTEAFF	TRBV7-9	NA	TRBJ1-1
CASSLMGQGSDTQYF	TRBV28	NA	TRBJ2-3
CASTPGRGVNVYEQYF	TRBV5-1	once	TRBJ2-7
CASSGGQTYEQYF	TRBV9	NA	TRBJ2-7
CASSSTSGGTYEQYF	TRBV11-2	NA	TRBJ2-7
CASSIRGQQETQYF	TRBV19	NA	TRBJ2-5